This T cell receptor (beta chain) was sequenced in a study of T cells after posttransplantation cyclophosphamide. Methotrexate plus calcineurin inhibitor accompanied controls' myeloablative marrow transplants; sampling was 1 year later. Generated by immunoSEQ multiplex PCR, the TCRdb table keeps only in-frame clones and is missing some. The data contain more than 15,000 clones, 84% of them singletons. The CDR3 has 12 residues. CDR1 is MNHNY, CDR2 SVGAGI, per germline (reference sequence). The ends lost 9 bases at V and 5 bases at J; junction bases unmatched: 5. This TCR came from a young adult male patient who received an allogeneic stem cell transplant from a related donor, was CMV-positive, and had no GVHD. Part of the T cell pool may stem from the graft donor. The starting material was PBMCs, obtained more than 350 days after allogeneic stem cell transplant with calcineurin inhibitor and methotrexate. The chain uses TRBV6-6 and TRBJ2-7; TRBD1 aligns across 9 bases. CDR3 region: CASGDRVHEQYF. CDR3 sequence (DNA): TGTGCCAGTGGGGACAGGGTCCACGAGCAGTACTTC.